A single sample gave rise to the 24 T cell receptor beta chains below, sequenced in a study of memory CD4+ T cells and cytomegalovirus serostatus (dated by TCRdb to between 2017 and 2020). A FACSAria II was used to sort memory CD4+ T cells, defined as single viable CD3+CD4+CD8-CD45RO+ cells. To prepare the library, the immunoSEQ multiplex PCR assay was applied. Sourced from immuneACCESS, this table was stored by TCRdb with only in-frame sequences that have V and J called. A share of the clones is absent; for the studies checked, an unresolved V gene accounts for under half, and the remainder has no known explanation. The sample table lists about 27,000 clones, about 75% of them with a count of one. Together, the top ten hold approximately 1% of the sample. Sequenced sample: memory CD4+ T cells from blood. Source of these receptors: an adult in good health and CMV-seronegative.

The rearrangement links TRBV7-2 to TRBJ2-1; 9 bases line up with TRBD1. The V gene's germline CDR1 is SGHTA and CDR2 FQGNSA. There are 14 residues in the CDR3. The V gene end was trimmed by 5 bases and the J gene end by 9 bases; junction bases not matched to a gene: 8. This chain's CDR3 is CASSKRTGETEQFF. The CDR3 DNA follows: TGTGCCAGCAGCAAGAGGACAGGGGAGACTGAGCAGTTCTTC.

By share, this clone ranks as medium-sized. This chain connects TRBV6-5 to TRBJ1-3; D is undetermined. This CDR3 region has 14 residues. CDR1 and CDR2 (germline): MNHEY, SVGAGI. Trimming took 5 bases from V and 2 from J, leaving 10 bases between them. The CDR3 spells CASSQRETGNTIYF. The CDR3 region has the DNA TGTGCCAGCAGTCAAAGGGAAACTGGAAACACCATATATTTT.

This clone is classed as medium-sized (0.01 to 0.1%). This sequence joins TRBV4-1 and TRBJ2-4, with D perhaps given as TRBD1 or TRBD2 (5 bases each). V was pared by 3 bases and J by 6 bases, with 15 bases between. The CDR3 consists of 15 residues. CDR1 is MGHRA and CDR2 is YSYEKL in the germline V gene. CDR3: CASSHPGQGGNIQYF. CDR3 DNA sequence: TGCGCCAGCAGCCATCCGGGGCAGGGTGGAAACATTCAGTACTTC.

This clone was seen just once. The rearrangement links TRBV18 to TRBJ2-3, with 10 bases identical to TRBD2. V lost 3 bases to trimming and J lost 1 base; unmatched junction nucleotides: 7. The germline V gene has CDR1 KGHSH and CDR2 LQKENI. This CDR3 has 17 residues. For the CDR3, the DNA is TGTGCCAGCTCACCTCGGGGGCTAGCGGGAGGCACAGATACGCAGTATTTT. It is translated as CASSPRGLAGGTDTQYF. The full variable domain, rest sourced from reference TRBV18 and TRBJ2-3, is NAGVMQNPRHLVRRRGQEARLRCSPMKGHSHVYWYRQLPEEGLKFMVYLQKENIIDESGMPKERFSAEFPKEGPSILRIQQVVRGDSAAYFCASSPRGLAGGTDTQYFGPGTRLTVL.

J is TRBJ2-2 and V is TRBV9; TRBD1 matches at 7 bases. There are 15 residues in the CDR3. V shed 2 bases and J 1 base; nucleotides not matched to a gene: 2. The germline V gene has CDR1 SGDLS and CDR2 YYNGEE. DNA for the CDR3: TGTGCCAGCAGCGTTTGGGACAGGAACACCGGGGAGCTGTTTTTT. As protein: CASSVWDRNTGELFF.

The CDR3 nucleotides read TGCGCCAGCAGCTTGGGGGGACTCCAAGAGACCCAGTACTTC. Translated, it gives CASSLGGLQETQYF. This chain joins TRBV5-1 and TRBJ2-5; tentatively, D is TRBD2 (6 bases). Germline CDR1 and CDR2: SGHRS and YFSETQ. V was trimmed by 0 bases and J by 1 base, leaving 7 bases between them. The CDR3 totals 14 residues. The full variable domain, in which reference TRBV5-1 and TRBJ2-5 provide the parts outside the CDR3, is KAGVTQTPRYLIKTRGQQVTLSCSPISGHRSVSWYQQTPGQGLQFLFEYFSETQRNKGNFPGRFSGRQFSNSRSEMNVSTLELGDSALYLCASSLGGLQETQYFGPGTRLLVL.

The rearrangement joins TRBV7-2 to TRBJ1-1; 8 bases fit TRBD1. The germline gives CDR1 SGHTA, CDR2 FQGNSA. V trimming: 7 bases; J trimming: 7 bases; junction bases outside the gene matches: 14. The CDR3 is 15 residues long. The CDR3 nucleotides read TGTGCCAGCACTCTAATCAGAATGGGACAGGTTGAAGCTTTCTTT. Residues: CASTLIRMGQVEAFF.

The chain recombines TRBV5-1 with TRBJ1-1, with 9 positions matching TRBD1. This CDR3 has 14 residues. The V and J ends lost 5 bases and 2 bases, in that order; junction bases with no gene match: 4. Looked up from germline, CDR1 is SGHRS and CDR2 is YFSETQ. CDR3 protein: CASRQGAVNTEAFF. CDR3 sequence (DNA): TGCGCCAGCAGACAGGGGGCTGTTAACACTGAAGCTTTCTTT.

V is TRBV30 and J is TRBJ1-6; D not resolved. This CDR3 contains 15 residues. CDR1 and CDR2 from the germline V gene are GTSNPN and SVGIG (reference sequence). The CDR3 is CALTMSSPYNSPLHF. The CDR3 DNA reads as TGTGCTCTCACGATGAGCTCCCCCTATAATTCACCCCTCCACTTT.

V is TRBV7-9 and J is TRBJ2-3; D is unresolved. The V gene's germline CDR1 is SEHNR and CDR2 FQNEAQ (reference sequence). This CDR3 has 16 residues. Trimming removed 0 bases at V and 6 bases at J, with 16 bases between. The CDR3: CASSLARTPGSDTQYF. CDR3 DNA: TGTGCCAGCAGCTTAGCGCGGACCCCCGGGTCGGATACGCAGTATTTT.

This clone occurred a few times. The chain combines TRBV5-6 with TRBJ2-1, with D possibly matching TRBD2 (5 bases). Germline V gene sequence: CDR1 SGHDT, CDR2 YYEEEE. V was trimmed by 4 bases and J by 0 bases, leaving 8 bases between them. The CDR3 totals 14 residues. Here the CDR3 reads CASSEGFSYNEQFF. The CDR3 region has the DNA TGTGCCAGCAGCGAGGGTTTCTCCTACAATGAGCAGTTCTTC.

The chain employs TRBV4-2 and TRBJ2-3; D gene uncertain. The germline V gene has CDR1 LGHNA and CDR2 YNFKEQ. The germline V and J ends were trimmed by 4 bases and 2 bases, with 13 bases remaining between them. This CDR3 is built from 15 residues. The CDR3 region is CASSPRFMSTDTQYF. For the CDR3, the DNA is TGTGCCAGCAGCCCTCGTTTTATGTCCACAGATACGCAGTATTTT.

A remark on this clone: At one of its ends the junction is not consistent with the germline gene, which may arise from a read error. The chain recombines TRBV7-9 with TRBJ1-2; D might be TRBD1 (5 bases). This CDR3 has 13 amino acids. Germline CDR1 reads SEHNR; CDR2 reads FQNEAQ (reference sequence). CDR3 coding DNA: TGTGCCAGCAGCCCCGGCTCCATAACAGGCTCGGGCTTC. This encodes CASSPGSITGSGF.

Turning to this clone: The conserved phenylalanine or tryptophan normally closing the CDR3 is absent here, so this likely arose from a read error. The chain employs TRBV30 and TRBJ1-6; 8 bases agree with TRBD1. After removal of 1 base from V and 4 bases from J, the junction contained 0 bases not matched to a gene. The CDR3 spans 14 residues. Germline CDR1 and CDR2: GTSNPN and SVGIG (reference sequence). CDR3 in DNA: TGTGCCTGGAGTGGGACAGGGTATAATTCACCCCTCCACTCT. It translates to CAWSGTGYNSPLHS.

There are a few counts of this clone. The V and J genes are TRBV7-9 and TRBJ1-1, with D unclear. V shed 4 bases and J shed 1 base, with 16 bases lying between them. This CDR3 is built from 16 residues. Germline CDR1 is SEHNR and CDR2 is FQNEAQ (reference sequence). The CDR3 loop reads CASSSRRPDPNTEAFF. As DNA, the CDR3 is TGTGCCAGCAGCTCCAGGAGGCCGGACCCGAACACTGAAGCTTTCTTT. Full variable domain (remainder filled in from reference TRBV7-9 and TRBJ1-1): DTGVSQNPRHKITKRGQNVTFRCDPISEHNRLYWYRQTLGQGPEFLTYFQNEAQLEKSRLLSDRFSAERPKGSFSTLEIQRTEQGDSAMYLCASSSRRPDPNTEAFFGQGTRLTVV.

A few counts support this clone. The rearrangement uses TRBV4-2 and TRBJ2-1; 9 positions agree with TRBD1. Looked up from germline, CDR1 is LGHNA and CDR2 is YNFKEQ. J lost 8 bases, V lost 5 bases, and 7 bases had no gene match. This CDR3 spans 14 amino acids. DNA for the CDR3: TGTGCCAGCAGCGAGGGACAGGGTTTCGATGAGCAGTTCTTC. The encoded protein is CASSEGQGFDEQFF.

Comment on this clone: The same CDR3 arises from other DNA sequences in this sample as well. This chain links TRBV7-2 with TRBJ2-6; no reliable D call. CDR3 length: 13 amino acids. Trimming pared 3 bases from V and 3 bases from J, leaving 3 bases between. CDR1 is SGHTA, CDR2 FQGNSA, per germline. The CDR3: CASSFFGANVLTF. CDR3 coding DNA: TGTGCCAGCAGCTTTTTTGGGGCCAACGTCCTGACTTTC.

The V and J genes are TRBV18 and TRBJ2-7; 8 bases match TRBD1. The V gene end was trimmed by 3 bases and the J gene end by 5 bases; junction bases not matched to a gene: 3. Germline V gives CDR1 KGHSH, CDR2 LQKENI. The CDR3 runs to 13 residues. The CDR3 DNA sequence: TGTGCCAGCTCACCTCAGGGGGCCAACGAGCAGTACTTC. As protein: CASSPQGANEQYF.

The CDR3 DNA sequence: TGTGCCAGCTCACCTAACAGGGATTCACCCCTCCACTTT. Translating gives CASSPNRDSPLHF. The V gene is TRBV18, the J gene TRBJ1-6; perhaps TRBD1 as D (6 bases). The ends were cut back, 3 bases at V and 8 bases at J, with 8 bases in the middle. CDR3 length: 13 amino acids. Germline loops: CDR1 KGHSH, CDR2 LQKENI.

V and J are TRBV6-1 and TRBJ1-5; no reliable D call. Trimming took 5 bases from V and 5 from J, leaving 10 bases between them. Germline values: CDR1 MNHNS, CDR2 SASEGT. The CDR3 spans 13 residues. CDR3 sequence reads: CASSSNPDQPQHF. Written as DNA, the CDR3 is TGTGCCAGCAGTTCCAACCCTGATCAGCCCCAGCATTTT.

This clone turned up a few times. CDR3 loop: CASSFGEKLFF. The CDR3 DNA reads as TGTGCCAGCAGTTTCGGTGAAAAACTGTTTTTT. This chain uses TRBV27 with TRBJ1-4; D remains ambiguous. In germline, CDR1 is MNHEY, CDR2 SMNVEV (reference sequence). CDR3 length: 11 amino acids. Deletions cut 3 bases from V and 7 bases from J, with 3 bases between.

This clone came up a few times. This chain connects TRBV7-6 to TRBJ1-5; TRBD1 agrees at 7 bases. After removal of 5 bases from V and 6 bases from J, the junction contained 7 bases not matched to a gene. Germline loops: CDR1 SGHVS, CDR2 FNYEAQ. The CDR3 sequence is 14 residues long. The CDR3 DNA sequence: TGTGCCAGCAGCCCCCGAGGGGGCGGTCAGCCCCAGCATTTT. This encodes CASSPRGGGQPQHF.

This chain joins TRBV5-4 and TRBJ2-5; 7 nucleotides line up with TRBD1. Looked up from germline, CDR1 is SGHNT and CDR2 is YYREEE (reference sequence). The CDR3 runs 15 residues. J was trimmed by 4 bases and V by 0 bases; bases with no gene match: 6. The CDR3 DNA sequence: TGTGCCAGCAGCTTGGAGCCGGGACAGCCAGAGACCCAGTACTTC. Translating gives CASSLEPGQPETQYF.

This chain connects TRBV27 to TRBJ1-1, with 7 bases lining up with TRBD1. The CDR3 consists of 14 residues. Germline CDR1 reads MNHEY; CDR2 reads SMNVEV (reference sequence). The ends lost 5 bases at V and 6 bases at J; junction bases unmatched: 9. The chain's CDR3 is CASSIRQGGAEAFF. CDR3 nucleotide sequence: TGTGCCAGCAGTATCAGACAGGGAGGGGCTGAAGCTTTCTTT.